The next 7 T cell receptor beta chains were all read from a single sample in a study of identifying expanded T cells in peripheral blood. Sequencing used immunoSEQ multiplex PCR; TCRdb keeps in-frame clones, though not all of them. The sample has 95,000 to 100,000 clones, approximately 90% seen once; the top ten hold 17%. Sequenced material: blood. Receptor source: a person aged 18 to 75 in good health.

This rearrangement joins TRBV28 to TRBJ1-2; TRBD1 matches at 9 bases. CDR3 length: 14 amino acids. Germline V gene sequence: CDR1 MDHEN, CDR2 SYDVKM. The J segment lost 8 bases and the V segment lost 6 bases, leaving 10 bases of the junction unmatched. CDR3 amino acids: CASRETGGASGYTF. The CDR3 DNA reads as TGTGCCAGCAGGGAAACAGGGGGCGCGTCGGGCTACACCTTC.

This sequence joins TRBV6-1 and TRBJ1-1; D gene ambiguous. V was pared by 4 bases and J by 7 bases, with 13 bases between. The CDR3 sequence is 13 residues long. Germline lookup yields CDR1 MNHNS and CDR2 SASEGT. CDR3 sequence: CASSALPSGEAFF. Here the CDR3 DNA reads TGTGCCAGCAGTGCCCTGCCTAGCGGTGAAGCTTTCTTT.

As for this clone: Other DNA sequences in the same sample also yield this CDR3. This sequence joins TRBV20-1 and TRBJ2-7; unclear D gene. The CDR3 contains 11 residues. Germline CDR1 is DFQATT and CDR2 is SNEGSKA (reference sequence). V was clipped by 6 bases and J by 5 bases, with 11 bases between them. The CDR3 DNA sequence: TGCAGTGCCCAGGACCTCCACGAGCAGTACTTC. This encodes CSAQDLHEQYF.

DNA of the CDR3: TGTGCCAGCAGTCTTTCAGGGGGCGCGGGGCCCCAGCATTTT. Translated: CASSLSGGAGPQHF. The chain uses TRBV11-2 and TRBJ1-5, with 8 bases fitting TRBD1. Germline lookup yields CDR1 SGHAT and CDR2 FQNNGV. There are 14 residues in the CDR3. The V and J ends lost 6 bases and 9 bases, in that order; junction bases with no gene match: 10.

V and J are TRBV19 and TRBJ2-3; D not resolved. Germline-derived CDR1 and CDR2 are LNHDA and SQIVND (reference sequence). V was pared by 6 bases and J by 4 bases, with 11 bases between. The CDR3 sequence is 13 residues long. CDR3 protein: CASSRTAADTQYF. The CDR3 DNA sequence: TGTGCCAGTAGCAGAACAGCAGCAGATACGCAGTATTTT.

V is TRBV7-9 and J is TRBJ2-3; D gene uncertain. The V end lost 5 bases, the J end lost 6 bases, and 9 bases lay between the germline ends. The CDR3 has 12 amino acids. Germline V CDR1 and CDR2: SEHNR, FQNEAQ (reference sequence). CDR3 in amino acids: CASSPMGDTQYF. In DNA form, the CDR3 reads TGTGCCAGCAGCCCAATGGGGGATACGCAGTATTTT.

The chain employs TRBV11-2 and TRBJ1-5, with no clear D. From germline, CDR1 is SGHAT and CDR2 FQNNGV. The CDR3 runs 14 residues. Trimming pared 2 bases from V and 6 bases from J, leaving 11 bases between. CDR3 in DNA: TGTGCCAGCAGCTTAACCCACAGTACTCAGCCCCAGCATTTT. This sequence encodes CASSLTHSTQPQHF.